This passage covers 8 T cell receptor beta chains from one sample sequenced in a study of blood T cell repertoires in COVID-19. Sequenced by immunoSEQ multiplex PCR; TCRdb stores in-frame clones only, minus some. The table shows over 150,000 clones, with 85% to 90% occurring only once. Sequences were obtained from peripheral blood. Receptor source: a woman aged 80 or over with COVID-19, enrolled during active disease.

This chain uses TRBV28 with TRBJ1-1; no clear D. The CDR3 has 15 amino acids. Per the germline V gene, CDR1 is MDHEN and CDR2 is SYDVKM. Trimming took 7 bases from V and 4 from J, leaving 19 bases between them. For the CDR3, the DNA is TGTGCCAGCACCCCACCAGCGACCTTGGGCACTGAAGCTTTCTTT. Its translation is CASTPPATLGTEAFF.

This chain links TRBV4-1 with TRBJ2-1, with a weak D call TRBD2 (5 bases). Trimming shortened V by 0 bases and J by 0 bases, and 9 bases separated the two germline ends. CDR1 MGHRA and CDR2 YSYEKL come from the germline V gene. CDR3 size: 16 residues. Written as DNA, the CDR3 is TGCGCCAGCAGCCAAGATTTCGGGGACTCCTACAATGAGCAGTTCTTC. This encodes CASSQDFGDSYNEQFF.

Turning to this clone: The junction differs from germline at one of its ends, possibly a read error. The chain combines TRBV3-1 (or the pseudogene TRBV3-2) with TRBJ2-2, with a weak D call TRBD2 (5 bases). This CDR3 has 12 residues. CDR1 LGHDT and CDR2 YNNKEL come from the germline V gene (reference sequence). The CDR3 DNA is TGTGCCAGCAGCCAAGAACACCGGGGAGCTGTTTTT. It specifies CASSQEHRGAVF.

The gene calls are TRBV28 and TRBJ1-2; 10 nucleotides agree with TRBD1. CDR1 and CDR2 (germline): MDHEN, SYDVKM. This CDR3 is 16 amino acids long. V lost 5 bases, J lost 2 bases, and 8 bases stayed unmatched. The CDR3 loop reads CASSPTRGQGNYGYTF. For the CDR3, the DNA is TGTGCCAGCAGTCCAACTAGGGGACAGGGGAACTATGGCTACACCTTC.

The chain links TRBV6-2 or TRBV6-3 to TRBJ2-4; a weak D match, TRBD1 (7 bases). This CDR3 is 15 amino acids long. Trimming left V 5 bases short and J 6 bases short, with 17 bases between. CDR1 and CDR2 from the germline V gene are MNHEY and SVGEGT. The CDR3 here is CASSTLQGGRNIQYF. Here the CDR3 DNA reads TGTGCCAGCAGTACGTTGCAGGGGGGAAGAAACATTCAGTACTTC.

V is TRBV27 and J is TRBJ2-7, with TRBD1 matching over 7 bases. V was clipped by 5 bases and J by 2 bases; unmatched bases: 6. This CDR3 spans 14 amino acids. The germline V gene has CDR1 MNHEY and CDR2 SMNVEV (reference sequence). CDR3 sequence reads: CASSIRQGPYEQYF. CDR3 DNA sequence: TGTGCCAGCAGTATCCGACAGGGACCCTACGAGCAGTACTTC.

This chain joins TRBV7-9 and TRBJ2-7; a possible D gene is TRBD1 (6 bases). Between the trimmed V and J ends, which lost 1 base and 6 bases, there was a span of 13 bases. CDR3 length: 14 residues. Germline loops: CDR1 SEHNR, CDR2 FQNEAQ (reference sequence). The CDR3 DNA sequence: TGTGCCAGCAGCTTAGAGGCCCTGACAGGCGAGCAGTACTTC. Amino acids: CASSLEALTGEQYF.

The CDR3: CASSPFDRSTGELFF. The CDR3 DNA is TGTGCCAGCAGCCCGTTTGACAGGAGCACCGGGGAGCTGTTTTTT. This chain connects TRBV7-2 to TRBJ2-2, with D perhaps TRBD1 (6 bases). The CDR3 runs 15 residues. Per germline, CDR1 SGHTA and CDR2 FQGNSA. Deletions cut 5 bases from V and 4 bases from J, with 14 bases between.